Described below is a single TCR beta chain sequence and its context. No antigen is known for it. The sample comes from a study of cytomegalovirus exposure and HLA in healthy donors. Background on the study: Of all 400 or so donors who were genotyped, roughly 81% belonged to the Caucasian-associated ancestry cluster.

There are 16 residues in the CDR3. Losses at the gene ends were 3 bases for V and 5 bases for J; bases not matched to a gene: 9. Germline CDR1 and CDR2: KGHSH and LQKENI. PCR used 60 Vbeta primers and 13 Jbeta primers. Assay: immunoSEQ multiplex PCR; the TCRdb copy retains only in-frame clones and omits some. The profile shows some 180,000 clones, approximately 78% of them singletons. Study results and limitations: Most of the CMV-associated TCR beta chains (in a later analysis) appeared to be HLA-restricted.

The sequenced sample consisted of PBMCs. The sequence derives from a woman aged 18-29 years in good health and CMV-seronegative. The J gene is TRBJ1-4, the V gene TRBV18; 7 positions agree with TRBD1. CDR3 sequence (DNA): TGTGCCAGCTCACCCGGCAGGGGGAGAGAGAATGAAAAACTGTTTTTT. Protein sequence: CASSPGRGRENEKLFF.